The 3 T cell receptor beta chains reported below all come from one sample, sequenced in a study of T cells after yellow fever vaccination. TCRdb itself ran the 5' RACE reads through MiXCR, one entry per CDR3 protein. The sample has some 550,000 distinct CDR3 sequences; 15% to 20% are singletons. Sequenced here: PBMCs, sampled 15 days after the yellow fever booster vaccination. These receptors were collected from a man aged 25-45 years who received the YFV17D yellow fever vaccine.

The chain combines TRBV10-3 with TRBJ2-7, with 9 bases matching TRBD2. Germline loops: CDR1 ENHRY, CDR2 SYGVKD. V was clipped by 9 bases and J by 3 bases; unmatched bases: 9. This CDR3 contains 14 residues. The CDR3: CAIKTSGGGYEQYF. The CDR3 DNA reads TGTGCCATTAAGACTAGCGGAGGGGGCTACGAGCAGTACTTC.

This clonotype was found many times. CDR3 DNA sequence: TGTGCCAGCAGCTTAGCGGGAAGCTCCTACAATGAGCAGTTCTTC. Translating gives CASSLAGSSYNEQFF. V gene TRBV7-2 combines with J gene TRBJ2-1, with D hard to call. The CDR3 covers 15 residues. The ends were cut back, 0 bases at V and 0 bases at J, with 6 bases in the middle. The V gene's germline CDR1 is SGHTA and CDR2 FQGNSA.

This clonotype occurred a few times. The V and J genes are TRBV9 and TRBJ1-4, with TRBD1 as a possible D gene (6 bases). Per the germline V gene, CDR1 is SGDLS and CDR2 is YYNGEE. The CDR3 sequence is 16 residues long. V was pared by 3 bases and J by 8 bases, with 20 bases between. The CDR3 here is CASSERMGGAYEKLFF. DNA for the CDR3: TGTGCCAGCAGCGAACGCATGGGGGGGGCATACGAAAAACTGTTTTTT.